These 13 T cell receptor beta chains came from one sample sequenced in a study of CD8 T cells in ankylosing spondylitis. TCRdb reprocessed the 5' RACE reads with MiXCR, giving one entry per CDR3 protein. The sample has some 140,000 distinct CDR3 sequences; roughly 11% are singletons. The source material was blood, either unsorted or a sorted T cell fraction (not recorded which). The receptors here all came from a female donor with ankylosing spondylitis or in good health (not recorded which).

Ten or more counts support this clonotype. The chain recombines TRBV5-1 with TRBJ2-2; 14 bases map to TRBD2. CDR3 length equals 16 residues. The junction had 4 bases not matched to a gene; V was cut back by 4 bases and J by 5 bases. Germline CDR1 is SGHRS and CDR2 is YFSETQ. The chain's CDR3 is CASSPGLAGGTGELFF. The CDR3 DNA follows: TGCGCCAGCAGCCCTGGACTAGCGGGAGGTACCGGGGAGCTGTTTTTT.

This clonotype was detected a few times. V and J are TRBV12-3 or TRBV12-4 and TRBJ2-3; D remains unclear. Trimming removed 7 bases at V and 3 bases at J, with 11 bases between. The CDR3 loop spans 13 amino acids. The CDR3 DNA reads TGTGCCAGCACTACAACGTCAACAGATACGCAGTATTTT. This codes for CASTTTSTDTQYF.

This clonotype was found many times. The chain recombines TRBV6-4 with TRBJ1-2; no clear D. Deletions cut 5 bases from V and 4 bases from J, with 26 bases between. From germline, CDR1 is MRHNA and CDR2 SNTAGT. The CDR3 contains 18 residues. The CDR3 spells CASSSSYLDAALPYGYTF. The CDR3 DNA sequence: TGTGCCAGCAGTTCAAGCTACTTGGACGCCGCGCTCCCCTATGGCTACACCTTC.

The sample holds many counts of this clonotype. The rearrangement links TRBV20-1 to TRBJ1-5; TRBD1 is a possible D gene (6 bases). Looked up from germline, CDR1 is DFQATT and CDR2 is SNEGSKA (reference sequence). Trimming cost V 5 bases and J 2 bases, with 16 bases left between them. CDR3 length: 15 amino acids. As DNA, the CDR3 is TGCAGTGCTCCCCGAGGGGGGTTGCGCAATCAGCCCCAGCATTTT. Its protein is CSAPRGGLRNQPQHF.

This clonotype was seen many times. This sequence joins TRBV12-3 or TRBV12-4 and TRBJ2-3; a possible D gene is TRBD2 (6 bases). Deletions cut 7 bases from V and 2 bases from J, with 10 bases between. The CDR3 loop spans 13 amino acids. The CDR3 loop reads CASTPSDTDTQYF. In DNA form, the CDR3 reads TGTGCCAGCACCCCTAGCGACACAGATACGCAGTATTTT.

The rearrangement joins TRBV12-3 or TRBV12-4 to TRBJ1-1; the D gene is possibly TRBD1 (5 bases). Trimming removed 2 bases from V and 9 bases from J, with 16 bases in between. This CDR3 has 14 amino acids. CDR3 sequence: CASSLRSGIDKAFF. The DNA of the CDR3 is TGTGCCAGCAGTTTACGATCAGGGATCGACAAAGCTTTCTTT.

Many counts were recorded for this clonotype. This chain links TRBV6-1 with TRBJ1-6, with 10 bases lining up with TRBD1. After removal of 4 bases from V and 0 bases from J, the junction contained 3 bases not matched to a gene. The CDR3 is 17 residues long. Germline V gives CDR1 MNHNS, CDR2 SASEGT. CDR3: CASSGGQGSSYNSPLHF. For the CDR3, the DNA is TGTGCCAGCAGTGGGGGACAGGGGAGCTCCTATAATTCACCCCTCCACTTT.

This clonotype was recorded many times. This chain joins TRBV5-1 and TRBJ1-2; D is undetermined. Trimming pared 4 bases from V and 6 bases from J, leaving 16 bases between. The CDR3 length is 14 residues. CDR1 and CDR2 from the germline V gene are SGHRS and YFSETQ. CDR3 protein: CASSKDPAVDGYTF. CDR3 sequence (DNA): TGCGCCAGCAGCAAAGACCCAGCGGTGGATGGCTACACCTTC.

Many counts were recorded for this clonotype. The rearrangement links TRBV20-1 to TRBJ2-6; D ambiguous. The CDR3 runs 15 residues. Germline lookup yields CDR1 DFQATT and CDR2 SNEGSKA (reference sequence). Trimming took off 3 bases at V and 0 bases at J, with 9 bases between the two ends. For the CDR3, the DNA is TGCAGTGCTAGTAACACCCTCTCTGGGGCCAACGTCCTGACTTTC. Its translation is CSASNTLSGANVLTF.

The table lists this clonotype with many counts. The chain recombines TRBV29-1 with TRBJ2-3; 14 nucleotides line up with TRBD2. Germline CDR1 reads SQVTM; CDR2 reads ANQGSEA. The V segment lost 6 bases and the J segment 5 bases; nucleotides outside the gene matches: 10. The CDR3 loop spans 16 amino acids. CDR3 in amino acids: CSVGGLAGAPGDTQYF. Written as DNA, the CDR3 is TGCAGCGTGGGGGGACTAGCGGGGGCCCCAGGAGATACGCAGTATTTT.

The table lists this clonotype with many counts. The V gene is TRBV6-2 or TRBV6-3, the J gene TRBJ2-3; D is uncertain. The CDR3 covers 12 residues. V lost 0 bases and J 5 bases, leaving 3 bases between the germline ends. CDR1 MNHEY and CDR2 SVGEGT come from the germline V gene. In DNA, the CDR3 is TGTGCCAGCAGTTACTCTGGAGATACGCAGTATTTT. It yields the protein CASSYSGDTQYF.

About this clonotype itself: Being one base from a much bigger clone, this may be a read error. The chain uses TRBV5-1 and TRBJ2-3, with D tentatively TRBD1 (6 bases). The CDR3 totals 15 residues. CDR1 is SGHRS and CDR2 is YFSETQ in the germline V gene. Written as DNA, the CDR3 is TGCGCCAGCAGCCCTACGGGACACCACACAGATACGCAGTGTTTT. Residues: CASSPTGHHTDTQCF.

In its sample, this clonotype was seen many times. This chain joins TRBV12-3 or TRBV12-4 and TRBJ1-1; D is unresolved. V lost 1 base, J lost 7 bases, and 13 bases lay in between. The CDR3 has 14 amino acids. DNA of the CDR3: TGTGCCAGCAGTTTAGTACACCCGTACGATGAAGCTTTCTTT. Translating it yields CASSLVHPYDEAFF.